The rows below give T cell receptor beta chains drawn from one sample of a study of cytomegalovirus exposure and HLA in healthy donors. The data were produced by immunoSEQ multiplex PCR, yet TCRdb's version contains in-frame clones alone and is incomplete. The table lists roughly 150,000 clones, 70% to 75% of them singletons, with about 4.7% in the top ten. Sequencing used PBMCs. The source is a man between 18 and 35 years old in good health and CMV-seropositive. Each CDR3 is given with its conserved first and last residue. D genes are given only for firm matches. Clone size, where shown, is once, few, many, or a class for clones that have expanded.

-	TRBD1	TRBV4-1	TRBJ1-1	TGCGCCAGCAGCCGAGACAGGGGGAACACTGAAGCTTTCTTT	CASSRDRGNTEAFF
-	-	TRBV4-1	TRBJ2-5	TGCGCCAGCAGCCAAGGATGGGGGACTCGGGAGACCCAGTACTTC	CASSQGWGTRETQYF
-	TRBD1	TRBV7-9	TRBJ2-5	TGTGCCAGCAGCTTAGATGTGACAGGGGGCCGGGAGACCCAGTACTTC	CASSLDVTGGRETQYF
few	TRBD1	TRBV5-1	TRBJ1-1	TGCGCCAGCAGCTACGGACAGGGCGAGGGAGCTTTCTTT	CASSYGQGEGAFF
-	TRBD1	TRBV11-2	TRBJ1-1	TGTGCCAGCAGCAAAGGGACAGGGGCGGTTTCTAGGTACACTGAAGCTTTCTTT	CASSKGTGAVSRYTEAFF
many	-	TRBV2	TRBJ1-2	TGTGCCAGCAGGCAGACAACCTCTTTGGGCTACACCTTC	CASRQTTSLGYTF
-	-	TRBV19	TRBJ1-4	TGTGCCAGTAGTGGACAGCCGATTTCTAATGAAAAACTGTTTTTT	CASSGQPISNEKLFF
-	TRBD2	TRBV6-5	TRBJ2-2	TGTGCCAGCAGTTACCCAGGGCGGGAGACCACCGGGGAGCTGTTTTTT	CASSYPGRETTGELFF
-	TRBD2	TRBV7-7	TRBJ2-3	TGTGCTAGCAGCTTGGGACTAGCGGCAGATACGCAGTATTTT	CASSLGLAADTQYF
medium-sized	TRBD1	TRBV6-5	TRBJ1-5	TGTGCCAGCAGTTTTGCCGGGACAGGGGGAGATCAGCCCCAGCATTTT	CASSFAGTGGDQPQHF